This is a list of T cell receptor beta chains from one sample in a study of control samples from healthy donors and cancer patients. The repertoire was sequenced with immunoSEQ multiplex PCR; TCRdb's copy has only in-frame clones and lacks some. Of some 100,000 clones listed, less than 90% were seen once; the top ten hold roughly 18%. Sequencing used blood. The source is a woman aged 50 to 60 in good health. Each CDR3 is given with its conserved first and last residue. The order of the fields is clone size, D gene, V gene, J gene, CDR3 DNA, CDR3 protein. D genes are given only for firm matches. Not all rows give a size; the values are once, few, many and, for expanded clones, a class.

abundance: NA
d_gene: TRBD2
v_gene: TRBV6-5
j_gene: TRBJ2-5
CDR3nt: TGTGCCAGCAGTTTAGAACTAGCGCACCAAGAGACCCAGTACTTC
CDR3aa: CASSLELAHQETQYF

abundance: NA
d_gene: NA
v_gene: TRBV18
j_gene: TRBJ2-3
CDR3nt: TGTGCCAGCTCACCAGATTTACTCGGCGATACGCAGTATTTT
CDR3aa: CASSPDLLGDTQYF

abundance: NA
d_gene: NA
v_gene: TRBV7-3
j_gene: TRBJ1-2
CDR3nt: TGTGCCAGCAGCAGTGCAGGGGCCAAGGGCTACACCTTC
CDR3aa: CASSSAGAKGYTF

abundance: NA
d_gene: NA
v_gene: TRBV30
j_gene: TRBJ1-5
CDR3nt: TGTGCCTGGAGTTCAGGGTACAATCAGCCCCAGCATTTT
CDR3aa: CAWSSGYNQPQHF

abundance: few
d_gene: NA
v_gene: TRBV25-1
j_gene: TRBJ1-2
CDR3nt: TGTGCCAGCAGTGAGTTGTCTGTGACTGGAGGCTACACCTTC
CDR3aa: CASSELSVTGGYTF

abundance: once
d_gene: NA
v_gene: TRBV6-5
j_gene: TRBJ1-5
CDR3nt: TGTGCCAGCAGAGACAGTCTGTATCAGCCCCAGCATTTT
CDR3aa: CASRDSLYQPQHF

abundance: NA
d_gene: NA
v_gene: TRBV3-1/TRBV3-2
j_gene: TRBJ1-5
CDR3nt: TGTGCCAGCAGCCAAGGGCCTGGGGGGGGAAACACGGGCAATCAGCCCCAGCATTTT
CDR3aa: CASSQGPGGGNTGNQPQHF

abundance: NA
d_gene: NA
v_gene: TRBV2
j_gene: TRBJ2-7
CDR3nt: TGTGCCAGCAGGGTAGCGGAGACCTCCTACGAGCAGTACTTC
CDR3aa: CASRVAETSYEQYF

abundance: NA
d_gene: NA
v_gene: TRBV5-6
j_gene: TRBJ2-1
CDR3nt: TGTGCCAGCAGCTTTGGCCGGGGAGATGAGCAGTTCTTC
CDR3aa: CASSFGRGDEQFF

abundance: NA
d_gene: TRBD2
v_gene: TRBV7-6
j_gene: TRBJ2-1
CDR3nt: TGTGCCAGCAGCTTGGCTCCTAGCGGTAGCTCCTACAATGAGCAGTTCTTC
CDR3aa: CASSLAPSGSSYNEQFF

abundance: few
d_gene: NA
v_gene: TRBV18
j_gene: TRBJ2-2
CDR3nt: TGTGCCAGCTCACCCGGCCAAGCGAACACCGGGGAGCTGTTTTTT
CDR3aa: CASSPGQANTGELFF

abundance: NA
d_gene: NA
v_gene: TRBV7-9
j_gene: TRBJ1-4
CDR3nt: TGTGCCAGCAGCTTAGGGGTAACAACTAATGAAAAACTGTTTTTT
CDR3aa: CASSLGVTTNEKLFF

abundance: NA
d_gene: TRBD2
v_gene: TRBV6-2/TRBV6-3
j_gene: TRBJ2-3
CDR3nt: TGTGCCAGCAGCACTAGCGGGAGCGCAGATACGCAGTATTTT
CDR3aa: CASSTSGSADTQYF

abundance: NA
d_gene: NA
v_gene: TRBV6-5
j_gene: TRBJ1-1
CDR3nt: TGTGCCAGCAGTTACTCGTCCTACACTGAAGCTTTCTTT
CDR3aa: CASSYSSYTEAFF

abundance: NA
d_gene: TRBD1
v_gene: TRBV19
j_gene: TRBJ1-4
CDR3nt: TGTGCCAGTATGCCCCTCATGCCATCACAGGGGAATGAAAAACTGTTTTTT
CDR3aa: CASMPLMPSQGNEKLFF

abundance: NA
d_gene: NA
v_gene: TRBV9
j_gene: TRBJ1-2
CDR3nt: TGTGCCAGCAGCGCACTTCCCGGGGACTATGGCTACACCTTC
CDR3aa: CASSALPGDYGYTF

abundance: NA
d_gene: NA
v_gene: TRBV7-9
j_gene: TRBJ2-1
CDR3nt: TGTGCCAGCAGCTATACCGACACATTGGGTGGGTACAATGAGCAGTTCTTC
CDR3aa: CASSYTDTLGGYNEQFF

abundance: NA
d_gene: NA
v_gene: TRBV30
j_gene: TRBJ1-1
CDR3nt: TGTGCCTGGAGTTTCCGGCGCAGGTCCTACGATCCCAACAAGACAGGTCTTCCGCGTGAAGCTTTCTTT
CDR3aa: CAWSFRRRSYDPNKTGLPREAFF

abundance: NA
d_gene: NA
v_gene: TRBV30
j_gene: TRBJ2-4
CDR3nt: TGTGCCTGGAGTGTAACCATTCCGAGGAACATTCAGTACTTC
CDR3aa: CAWSVTIPRNIQYF

abundance: few
d_gene: NA
v_gene: TRBV7-3
j_gene: TRBJ1-1
CDR3nt: TGTGCCAGCTCCAGGGCAGTTTCAGGTGAAGCTTTCTTT
CDR3aa: CASSRAVSGEAFF

abundance: NA
d_gene: NA
v_gene: TRBV6-4
j_gene: TRBJ2-3
CDR3nt: TGTGCCAGCAGTCAAGAGGGGGCGGGGACGCAGTATTTT
CDR3aa: CASSQEGAGTQYF

abundance: NA
d_gene: NA
v_gene: TRBV11-1
j_gene: TRBJ2-5
CDR3nt: TGTGCCAGCAGCTTAGTAGGAGGGTGGGCGCGGGAGACCCAGTACTTC
CDR3aa: CASSLVGGWARETQYF

abundance: once
d_gene: NA
v_gene: TRBV29-1
j_gene: TRBJ1-5
CDR3nt: TGCAGCGTTGGAGGGCGGAATCAGCCCCAGCATTTT
CDR3aa: CSVGGRNQPQHF

abundance: NA
d_gene: NA
v_gene: TRBV27
j_gene: TRBJ2-3
CDR3nt: TGTGCCAGCAGTTTATTAGCCAGGGCACATACGCAGTATTTT
CDR3aa: CASSLLARAHTQYF

abundance: NA
d_gene: NA
v_gene: TRBV27
j_gene: TRBJ2-1
CDR3nt: TGTGCCAGCAGTTCCGACAGGAACTCCTACAATGAGCAGTTCTTC
CDR3aa: CASSSDRNSYNEQFF

abundance: NA
d_gene: NA
v_gene: TRBV21-1
j_gene: TRBJ1-4
CDR3nt: TGTGCCAGCAGCAAAGATAGGAGGGAGCAAGAAAAACTGTTTTTT
CDR3aa: CASSKDRREQEKLFF

abundance: NA
d_gene: NA
v_gene: TRBV15
j_gene: TRBJ2-3
CDR3nt: TGTGCCACCAGCAGGGAAAATCTCCCCACTCGGGATACGCAGTATTTT
CDR3aa: CATSRENLPTRDTQYF

abundance: NA
d_gene: TRBD2
v_gene: TRBV7-2
j_gene: TRBJ2-3
CDR3nt: TGTGCCAGCAGCGCACCTGGACTAGCGGGAGGGCGCACAGATACGCAGTATTTT
CDR3aa: CASSAPGLAGGRTDTQYF

abundance: NA
d_gene: NA
v_gene: TRBV5-5
j_gene: TRBJ1-1
CDR3nt: TGTGCCAGCAGCTTGGCCGATGTTGATCAAGCTTTCTTT
CDR3aa: CASSLADVDQAFF

abundance: NA
d_gene: NA
v_gene: TRBV30
j_gene: TRBJ1-2
CDR3nt: TGTGCCTGGAGTAGGTATAGGAACTATGGCTACACCTTC
CDR3aa: CAWSRYRNYGYTF

abundance: NA
d_gene: NA
v_gene: TRBV4-1
j_gene: TRBJ2-3
CDR3nt: TGCGCCAGCAGCCAACTTGGCGGAGCGGATACGCAGTATTTT
CDR3aa: CASSQLGGADTQYF

abundance: NA
d_gene: NA
v_gene: TRBV7-2
j_gene: TRBJ2-1
CDR3nt: TGTGCCAGCAACAAGAACCAGGGGTCCGGTGAGCAGTTCTTC
CDR3aa: CASNKNQGSGEQFF

abundance: NA
d_gene: TRBD2
v_gene: TRBV19
j_gene: TRBJ2-5
CDR3nt: TGTGCCAGTAGTAGGACGGTAGCGGGAGGTAGAGAGACCCAGTACTTC
CDR3aa: CASSRTVAGGRETQYF

abundance: NA
d_gene: NA
v_gene: TRBV6-5
j_gene: TRBJ2-3
CDR3nt: TGTGCCAGCAGTTACTCACGGGGCGCAGATACGCAGTATTTT
CDR3aa: CASSYSRGADTQYF

abundance: NA
d_gene: NA
v_gene: TRBV6-2/TRBV6-3
j_gene: TRBJ1-5
CDR3nt: TGTGCCAGCAGTTACGCGGGGGTGGGGCAGCCCCAGCATTTT
CDR3aa: CASSYAGVGQPQHF

abundance: NA
d_gene: NA
v_gene: TRBV28
j_gene: TRBJ1-6
CDR3nt: TGTGCCAGCAGTTTTATGGGGTCCTCTTTACCCCTCCACTTT
CDR3aa: CASSFMGSSLPLHF

abundance: NA
d_gene: NA
v_gene: TRBV10-3
j_gene: TRBJ1-3
CDR3nt: TGTGCCATCAGTGAACTCGAGGGAAACACCATATATTTT
CDR3aa: CAISELEGNTIYF

abundance: NA
d_gene: TRBD1
v_gene: TRBV6-5
j_gene: TRBJ1-2
CDR3nt: TGTGCCAGCAGGAAAAGGGACAGGGCTTACGGCTACACCTTC
CDR3aa: CASRKRDRAYGYTF

abundance: NA
d_gene: NA
v_gene: TRBV24-1
j_gene: TRBJ2-5
CDR3nt: TGTGCCACCAGTGGAGGGTTCGGTGAGACCCAGTACTTC
CDR3aa: CATSGGFGETQYF

abundance: NA
d_gene: NA
v_gene: TRBV6-6
j_gene: TRBJ2-1
CDR3nt: TGTGCCAGCAGCTCTACGGCCGCAGGGGCGGGCAATGAGCAGTTCTTC
CDR3aa: CASSSTAAGAGNEQFF

abundance: NA
d_gene: NA
v_gene: TRBV5-1
j_gene: TRBJ2-5
CDR3nt: TGCGCCAGCAGCTTTAGGGATCTACAAGAGACCCAGTACTTC
CDR3aa: CASSFRDLQETQYF

abundance: NA
d_gene: TRBD2
v_gene: TRBV29-1
j_gene: TRBJ2-1
CDR3nt: TGCAGCGTTGAGACTAGCGGGGGCCCTAACAATGAGCAGTTCTTC
CDR3aa: CSVETSGGPNNEQFF

abundance: NA
d_gene: NA
v_gene: TRBV19
j_gene: TRBJ1-1
CDR3nt: TGTGCCAGTAGTATAGAGGCGGGGCGCTTCGCTTTCTTT
CDR3aa: CASSIEAGRFAFF

abundance: NA
d_gene: NA
v_gene: TRBV5-8
j_gene: TRBJ2-4
CDR3nt: TGTGCCAACCTTGGACCTCGCGGGGAAGGCAAAAACATTCAGTACTTC
CDR3aa: CANLGPRGEGKNIQYF

abundance: NA
d_gene: TRBD2
v_gene: TRBV19
j_gene: TRBJ2-5
CDR3nt: TGTGCCAGTAGTCCGTCAGCGGGGGGGTTAGAGACCCAGTACTTC
CDR3aa: CASSPSAGGLETQYF

abundance: NA
d_gene: NA
v_gene: TRBV9
j_gene: TRBJ1-2
CDR3nt: TGTGCCAGCAGCCCCCAGGGGAACTATGGCTACACCTTC
CDR3aa: CASSPQGNYGYTF

abundance: NA
d_gene: NA
v_gene: TRBV28
j_gene: TRBJ1-2
CDR3nt: TGTGCCAGCAGTTTAAGTCCACAGGATAACTATGGCTACACCTTC
CDR3aa: CASSLSPQDNYGYTF

abundance: NA
d_gene: NA
v_gene: TRBV12-3/TRBV12-4
j_gene: TRBJ1-4
CDR3nt: TGTGCCAGCAGCTGGGCGGGGTTCGAAAAACTGTTTTTT
CDR3aa: CASSWAGFEKLFF

abundance: NA
d_gene: TRBD1
v_gene: TRBV23-1
j_gene: TRBJ2-5
CDR3nt: TGCGCCAGCAGTCAACCGCAACCACAGGGGCCTAAAGAGACCCAGTACTTC
CDR3aa: CASSQPQPQGPKETQYF

abundance: NA
d_gene: NA
v_gene: TRBV2
j_gene: TRBJ1-1
CDR3nt: TGTGCCACTGTGACAGGAAGGACTGAAGCTTTCTTT
CDR3aa: CATVTGRTEAFF

abundance: NA
d_gene: NA
v_gene: TRBV21-1
j_gene: TRBJ2-2
CDR3nt: TGTGCCAGCAGCCACCCACTCCGGGACACAAACACCGGGGAGCTGTTTTTT
CDR3aa: CASSHPLRDTNTGELFF

abundance: NA
d_gene: NA
v_gene: TRBV5-1
j_gene: TRBJ2-3
CDR3nt: TGCGCCAGCAGCTTGGGGATCCTACGGGCCCAGGGGGGGTCAGATACGCAGTATTTT
CDR3aa: CASSLGILRAQGGSDTQYF

abundance: NA
d_gene: NA
v_gene: TRBV7-4
j_gene: TRBJ2-2
CDR3nt: TGTGCCAGCAGCTTGGGGACGGCCGGGGAGCTGTTTTTT
CDR3aa: CASSLGTAGELFF

abundance: NA
d_gene: NA
v_gene: TRBV19
j_gene: TRBJ2-3
CDR3nt: TGTGCCAGTAGTATAGGAAGTAGACAGCGGTTCACAGATACGCAGTATTTT
CDR3aa: CASSIGSRQRFTDTQYF

abundance: NA
d_gene: TRBD1
v_gene: TRBV9
j_gene: TRBJ1-1
CDR3nt: TGTGCCAGCAGCGGACAGGGAAACACTGAAGCTTTCTTT
CDR3aa: CASSGQGNTEAFF